The next 26 T cell receptor beta chains were all read from a single sample in a study of cytotoxic CD8 clonotypes in ibrutinib-treated CLL. Using immunoSEQ multiplex PCR, the repertoire was profiled, and TCRdb retains in-frame clones only, with some absent. The repertoire consists of about 140,000 clones, with 65% to 85% occurring once and the leading ten covering 6% to 9.5%. Here the sequenced sample was PBMCs, taken after 36 months of ibrutinib treatment. These receptors were obtained from a human donor with chronic lymphocytic leukemia.

This chain links TRBV7-8 with TRBJ1-2; 9 bases agree with TRBD1. The J segment lost 5 bases and the V segment lost 4 bases, leaving 8 bases of the junction unmatched. This CDR3 spans 15 amino acids. Germline CDR1 reads SGHVS; CDR2 reads FQNEAQ. The chain's CDR3 is CASSSTGGTFYGYTF. CDR3 sequence (DNA): TGTGCCAGCAGCTCTACAGGGGGCACGTTTTATGGCTACACCTTC.

This chain connects TRBV2 to TRBJ1-1; D gene ambiguous. Trimming stripped 0 bases from V and 7 bases from J, with 12 bases between. The CDR3 consists of 14 residues. Germline V lookup: CDR1 SNHLY, CDR2 FYNNEI. The CDR3 here is CASSEALRVGEAFF. CDR3 sequence (DNA): TGTGCCAGCAGTGAAGCGCTTCGGGTTGGTGAAGCTTTCTTT.

V and J are TRBV1 and TRBJ1-2; the table gives TRBD1 as D, unverified against the DNA. TRBV1 is designated a pseudogene. CDR3 length equals 15 residues. In nucleotides, the CDR3 is TGCACCAGCAGCCAAGCCCCAGGGGGGAGGAATGGCTACACCTTC. The encoded protein is CTSSQAPGGRNGYTF.

This clone was observed a few times. CDR3 protein: CASSDSTGGLETGELFF. CDR3 DNA: TGTGCCAGCAGTGACTCCACGGGAGGGTTGGAAACCGGGGAGCTGTTTTTT. This chain connects TRBV6-4 to TRBJ2-2, with 8 bases matching TRBD2. Germline V gives CDR1 MRHNA, CDR2 SNTAGT. The CDR3 is 17 amino acids. V shed 0 bases, J shed 5 bases, and the junction held 8 bases outside the gene matches.

This chain uses TRBV19 with TRBJ1-2; TRBD1 matches at 8 bases. CDR1 is LNHDA and CDR2 is SQIVND in the germline V gene (reference sequence). V gave up 4 bases and J gave up 7 bases; unmatched junction bases: 11. The CDR3 covers 15 residues. CDR3 sequence reads: CASSTNQDRVGGYTF. In DNA form, the CDR3 reads TGTGCCAGTAGTACTAACCAGGACAGGGTCGGTGGCTACACCTTC.

The chain combines TRBV2 with TRBJ1-2; weak D call: TRBD1 (5 bases). Trimming cost V 6 bases and J 4 bases, with 15 bases left between them. This CDR3 spans 14 amino acids. From germline, CDR1 is SNHLY and CDR2 FYNNEI. CDR3 in DNA: TGTGCCAGCAGAAGTGGGAGGCAGGGCTATGGCTACACCTTC. Protein product: CASRSGRQGYGYTF. Based on the CDR3 plus reference TRBV2 and TRBJ1-2, the full variable domain is EPEVTQTPSHQVTQMGQEVILRCVPISNHLYFYWYRQILGQKVEFLVSFYNNEISEKSEIFDDQFSVERPDGSNFTLKIRSTKLEDSAMYFCASRSGRQGYGYTFGSGTRLTVV.

This chain connects TRBV5-1 to TRBJ2-2; possibly TRBD2 for D (6 bases). CDR1 SGHRS and CDR2 YFSETQ come from the germline V gene. The CDR3 has 15 residues. V was shortened by 2 bases and J by 2 bases, with 10 bases between the two germline ends. CDR3 loop: CASSFGSGNTGELFF. CDR3 in DNA: TGCGCCAGCAGCTTTGGTAGCGGTAACACCGGGGAGCTGTTTTTT.

Only one count was recorded for this clone. This chain connects TRBV25-1 to TRBJ2-1; D possibly matches TRBD1 or TRBD2 (6 bases each). The V gene lost 2 bases and the J gene lost 5 bases, with 13 bases spanning the gap. The CDR3 is 15 residues long. Germline CDR1 reads MGHDK; CDR2 reads SYGVNS. CDR3 DNA: TGTGCCAGCAGTGAAGTGAGGGGGGATGACAATGAGCAGTTCTTC. Its translation is CASSEVRGDDNEQFF.

The V call is TRBV2, the J call TRBJ1-2; D not resolved. Deletions cut 1 base from V and 3 bases from J, with 6 bases between. CDR3 length: 13 residues. CDR1 is SNHLY, CDR2 FYNNEI, per germline. The CDR3 coding sequence is TGTGCCAGCAGTGAAGGGCAGGACTATGGCTACACCTTC. Its protein is CASSEGQDYGYTF. The full variable domain, in which reference TRBV2 and TRBJ1-2 provide the parts outside the CDR3, is EPEVTQTPSHQVTQMGQEVILRCVPISNHLYFYWYRQILGQKVEFLVSFYNNEISEKSEIFDDQFSVERPDGSNFTLKIRSTKLEDSAMYFCASSEGQDYGYTFGSGTRLTVV.

The chain joins TRBV9 to TRBJ2-3; D possibly corresponds to TRBD1 (6 bases). This CDR3 has 15 residues. CDR1 is SGDLS and CDR2 is YYNGEE in the germline V gene. The V end was cut by 3 bases, the J end by 7 bases, with 18 bases between. DNA for the CDR3: TGTGCCAGCAGCGCATCCGGGACAAGGTTGAATACGCAGTATTTT. Its protein product is CASSASGTRLNTQYF.

This clone was seen only a few times. J is TRBJ1-1 and V is TRBV20-1; no definite D call. CDR1 and CDR2 from the germline V gene are DFQATT and SNEGSKA (reference sequence). The V and J ends lost 6 bases and 9 bases respectively, with 14 bases between them. There are 11 residues in the CDR3. CDR3 coding DNA: TGCAGTGCCAAGAACCCACAGAAAGCTTTCTTT. Its protein is CSAKNPQKAFF.

J is TRBJ1-1 and V is TRBV19, with 8 positions matching TRBD1. With 5 bases clipped from V and 5 bases from J, the junction kept 7 bases outside the gene matches. CDR3 length: 14 residues. Germline-derived CDR1 and CDR2 are LNHDA and SQIVND (reference sequence). CDR3 loop: CASSYTGGFTEAFF. CDR3 coding DNA: TGTGCCAGTAGTTATACAGGGGGTTTTACTGAAGCTTTCTTT. Filled out from reference TRBV19 and TRBJ1-1, the complete variable domain reads DGGITQSPKYLFRKEGQNVTLSCEQNLNHDAMYWYRQDPGQGLRLIYYSQIVNDFQKGDIAEGYSVSREKKESFPLTVTSAQKNPTAFYLCASSYTGGFTEAFFGQGTRLTVV.

V and J are TRBV27 and TRBJ2-1; 10 bases fit TRBD2. Trimming at V came to 4 bases and at J to 1 base, leaving 7 bases not matched to a gene. The CDR3 is made up of 17 amino acids. Germline V CDR1 and CDR2: MNHEY, SMNVEV (reference sequence). The CDR3 nucleotides read TGTGCCAGCAGTTGGGTAGCGGGGGGCCCATCCTACAATGAGCAGTTCTTC. Translated, it gives CASSWVAGGPSYNEQFF.

The V call is TRBV30, the J call TRBJ1-2; no clear D. The CDR3 loop spans 15 amino acids. Germline V CDR1 and CDR2: GTSNPN, SVGIG (reference sequence). The V end lost 1 base, the J end lost 3 bases, and 15 bases lay between the germline ends. CDR3 region: CAWSGAFWVDYGYTF. The CDR3 DNA reads as TGTGCCTGGAGTGGGGCGTTCTGGGTTGACTATGGCTACACCTTC.

The rearrangement joins TRBV18 to TRBJ2-7; 14 bases map to TRBD2. Trimming took 6 bases from V and 6 from J; bases not matched to a gene: 7. The CDR3 spans 15 residues. The V gene's germline CDR1 is KGHSH and CDR2 LQKENI. The CDR3 sequence: CASSQGLAGAVEQYF. The CDR3 nucleotides read TGTGCCAGCTCTCAGGGACTAGCGGGAGCTGTCGAGCAGTACTTC.

The chain couples TRBV5-4 to TRBJ1-1; 8 bases are a match to TRBD1. Germline CDR1 SGHNT, CDR2 YYREEE (reference sequence). The CDR3 extends over 14 amino acids. After removal of 5 bases from V and 6 bases from J, the junction contained 9 bases not matched to a gene. The DNA for the CDR3 is TGTGCCAGCAGGGCCGGGACAGGCCACGCTGAAGCTTTCTTT. Encoded protein: CASRAGTGHAEAFF.

The CDR3 DNA reads TGTGCCTGGAGGTGGGCAGGGGATGGAACTGAAGCTTTCTTT. It yields the protein CAWRWAGDGTEAFF. The chain combines TRBV30 with TRBJ1-1, with D possibly matching TRBD1 (6 bases). Trimming removed 3 bases from V and 5 bases from J, with 16 bases in between. In germline, CDR1 is GTSNPN, CDR2 SVGIG (reference sequence). CDR3 size: 14 residues.

The chain combines TRBV10-3 with TRBJ2-3; no reliable D call. Per the germline V gene, CDR1 is ENHRY and CDR2 is SYGVKD. V was trimmed by 6 bases and J by 1 base, leaving 14 bases between them. CDR3 size: 15 residues. The CDR3 region has the DNA TGTGCCATCAGCTTCCAAGGTCTTCGCACAGATACGCAGTATTTT. Protein sequence: CAISFQGLRTDTQYF.

The genes are TRBV18 and TRBJ2-5; D is perhaps TRBD1 (6 bases). V was clipped by 3 bases and J by 1 base, with 9 bases between them. Germline CDR1 is KGHSH and CDR2 is LQKENI. CDR3 size: 14 residues. CDR3 DNA sequence: TGTGCCAGCTCACCCGCGACAGGCCAAGAGACCCAGTACTTC. It encodes CASSPATGQETQYF.

DNA of the CDR3: TGTGCCAGCAGAAGGGGGCAGGAGAATTACGAGCAGTACTTC. Encoded protein: CASRRGQENYEQYF. The genes are TRBV6-1 and TRBJ2-7; TRBD1 matches 7 bases. V was clipped by 6 bases and J by 4 bases; unmatched bases: 9. The germline V gene encodes CDR1 MNHNS and CDR2 SASEGT. The CDR3 is 14 amino acids.

The chain has TRBV18 and TRBJ2-1, with no clear D. The CDR3 consists of 14 residues. V lost 3 bases, J lost 4 bases, and 10 bases lay in between. CDR1 KGHSH and CDR2 LQKENI come from the germline V gene. The CDR3 region is CASSPRGRYNEQFF. CDR3 bases: TGTGCCAGCTCACCCCGCGGACGATACAATGAGCAGTTCTTC. Based on the CDR3 plus reference TRBV18 and TRBJ2-1, the full variable domain is NAGVMQNPRHLVRRRGQEARLRCSPMKGHSHVYWYRQLPEEGLKFMVYLQKENIIDESGMPKERFSAEFPKEGPSILRIQQVVRGDSAAYFCASSPRGRYNEQFFGPGTRLTVL.

This chain uses TRBV19 with TRBJ2-1, with D maybe TRBD1 (5 bases). The CDR3 runs to 16 residues. V was cut by 5 bases and J by 7 bases, with 21 bases left in between. Germline CDR1 and CDR2: LNHDA and SQIVND (reference sequence). CDR3 sequence (DNA): TGTGCCAGTAGTCCAAGACGGAGAAGTAGGGGTAATGAGCAGTTCTTC. Translating gives CASSPRRRSRGNEQFF.

V usage is TRBV9 and J usage is TRBJ2-7; D unresolved. The CDR3 runs to 14 residues. Trimming shortened V by 0 bases and J by 5 bases, and 12 bases separated the two germline ends. The germline CDR1 and CDR2 sequences are SGDLS and YYNGEE. The CDR3 spells CASSVGGISNEQYF. The CDR3, as DNA: TGTGCCAGCAGCGTAGGGGGTATTAGTAACGAGCAGTACTTC.

In nucleotides, the CDR3 is TGTGCCAGCAGTCCTACAGTCGGCAGTCAGCCCCAGCATTTT. Its translation is CASSPTVGSQPQHF. The J gene is TRBJ1-5, the V gene TRBV6-5; no firm D call. V was shortened by 5 bases and J by 6 bases, with 14 bases between the two germline ends. CDR1 and CDR2 from the germline V gene are MNHEY and SVGAGI. This CDR3 contains 14 residues.

The gene calls are TRBV7-2 and TRBJ1-2; 7 nucleotides agree with TRBD1. CDR3 size: 13 residues. Unmatched junction bases numbered 8, after V lost 5 bases and J lost 8 bases. Germline V gene sequence: CDR1 SGHTA, CDR2 FQGNSA. The CDR3 DNA sequence: TGTGCCAGCAGCCTTCCCTCGGACAGGGGCTACACCTTC. Translation gives CASSLPSDRGYTF.

The V and J genes are TRBV19 and TRBJ2-3, with D possibly being TRBD1 or TRBD2 (5 bases each). The CDR3 has 14 amino acids. Germline CDR1 LNHDA, CDR2 SQIVND (reference sequence). V dropped 4 bases and J dropped 0 bases, with 8 bases sitting between them. The CDR3 sequence: CASSSRDSTDTQYF. CDR3 coding DNA: TGTGCCAGTAGTAGCCGGGACAGCACAGATACGCAGTATTTT.